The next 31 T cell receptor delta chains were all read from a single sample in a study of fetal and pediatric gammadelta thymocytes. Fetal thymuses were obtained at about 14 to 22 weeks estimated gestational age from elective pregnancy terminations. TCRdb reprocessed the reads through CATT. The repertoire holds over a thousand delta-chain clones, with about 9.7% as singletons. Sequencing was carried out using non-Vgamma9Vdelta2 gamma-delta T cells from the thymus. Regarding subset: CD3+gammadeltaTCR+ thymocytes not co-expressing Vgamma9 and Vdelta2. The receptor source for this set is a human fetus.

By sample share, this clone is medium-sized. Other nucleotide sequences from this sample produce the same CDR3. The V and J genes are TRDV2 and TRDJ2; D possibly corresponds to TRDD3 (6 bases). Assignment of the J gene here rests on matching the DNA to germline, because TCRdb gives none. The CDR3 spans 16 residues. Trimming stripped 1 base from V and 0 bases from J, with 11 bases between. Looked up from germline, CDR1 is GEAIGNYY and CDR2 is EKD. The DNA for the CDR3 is TGTGCCTGTGACACTGTCGGGGGACCTTTGACAGCACAACTCTTCTTT. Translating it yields CACDTVGGPLTAQLFF.

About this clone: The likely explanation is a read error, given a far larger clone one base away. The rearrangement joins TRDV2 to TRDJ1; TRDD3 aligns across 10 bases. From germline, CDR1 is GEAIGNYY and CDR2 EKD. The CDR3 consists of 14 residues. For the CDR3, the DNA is TGTGCCTGTGACACTGGGGGATACACCGATAAACGCATCTTT. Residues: CACDTGGYTDKRIF.

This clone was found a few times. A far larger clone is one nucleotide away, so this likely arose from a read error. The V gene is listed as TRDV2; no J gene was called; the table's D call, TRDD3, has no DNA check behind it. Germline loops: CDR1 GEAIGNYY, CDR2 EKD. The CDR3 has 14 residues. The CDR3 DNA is TGTGCCTGTGACACTGGGGGATACGCCGATAAATTCATCTTT. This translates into CACDTGGYADKFIF.

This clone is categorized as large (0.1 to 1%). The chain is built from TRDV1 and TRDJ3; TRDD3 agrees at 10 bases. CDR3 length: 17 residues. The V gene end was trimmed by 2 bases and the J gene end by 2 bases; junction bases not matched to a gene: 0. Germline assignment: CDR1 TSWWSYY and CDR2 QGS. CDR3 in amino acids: CALGEGGYAWDTRQMFF. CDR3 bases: TGTGCTCTTGGGGAAGGGGGATACGCCTGGGACACCCGACAGATGTTTTTC.

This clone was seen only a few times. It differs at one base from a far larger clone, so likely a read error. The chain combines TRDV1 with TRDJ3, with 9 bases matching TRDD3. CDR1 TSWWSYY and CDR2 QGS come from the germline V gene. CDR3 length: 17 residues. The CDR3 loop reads CALGELGGYWDTRQRFF. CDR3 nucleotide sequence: TGTGCTCTTGGGGAACTAGGGGGATACTGGGACACCCGACAGAGGTTTTTC.

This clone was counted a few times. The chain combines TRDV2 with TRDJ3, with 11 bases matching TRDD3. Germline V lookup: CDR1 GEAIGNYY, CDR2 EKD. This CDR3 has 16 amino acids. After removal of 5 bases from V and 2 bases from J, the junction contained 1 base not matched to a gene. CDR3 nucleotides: TGTGCCTGTGTACTGGGGGATACCTGGGACACCCGACAGATGTTTTTC. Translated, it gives CACVLGDTWDTRQMFF.

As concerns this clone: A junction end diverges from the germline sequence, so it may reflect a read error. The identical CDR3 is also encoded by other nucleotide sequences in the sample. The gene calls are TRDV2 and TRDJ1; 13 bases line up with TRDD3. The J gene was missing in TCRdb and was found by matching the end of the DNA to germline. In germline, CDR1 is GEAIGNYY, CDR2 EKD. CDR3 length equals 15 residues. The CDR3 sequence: CACDWGIRYTDKLIF. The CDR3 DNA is TGTGCATGTGACTGGGGGATACGTTACACCGATAAACTCATCTTT.

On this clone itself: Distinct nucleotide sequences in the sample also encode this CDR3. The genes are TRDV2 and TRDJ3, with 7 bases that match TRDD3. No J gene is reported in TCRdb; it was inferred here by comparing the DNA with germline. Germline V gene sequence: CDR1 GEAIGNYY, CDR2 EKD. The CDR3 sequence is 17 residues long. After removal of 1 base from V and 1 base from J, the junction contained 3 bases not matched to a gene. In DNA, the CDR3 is TGTGCCTGTGACACTGGGGGACCGTCCTGGGACACCCGACAGATGTTTTTC. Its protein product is CACDTGGPSWDTRQMFF.

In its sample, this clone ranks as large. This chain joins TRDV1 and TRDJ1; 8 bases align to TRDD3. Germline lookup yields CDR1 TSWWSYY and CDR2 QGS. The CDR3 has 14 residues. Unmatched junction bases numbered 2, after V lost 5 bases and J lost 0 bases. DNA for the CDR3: TGTGCTCTTGGGAATGGGGGATACACCGATAAACTCATCTTT. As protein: CALGNGGYTDKLIF.

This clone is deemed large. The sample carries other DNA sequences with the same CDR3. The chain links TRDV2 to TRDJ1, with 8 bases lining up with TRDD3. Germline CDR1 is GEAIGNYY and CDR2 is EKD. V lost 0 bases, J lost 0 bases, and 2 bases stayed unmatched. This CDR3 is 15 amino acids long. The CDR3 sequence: CACDTVLGDTDKLIF. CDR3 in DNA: TGTGCCTGTGACACCGTACTGGGGGACACCGATAAACTCATCTTT.

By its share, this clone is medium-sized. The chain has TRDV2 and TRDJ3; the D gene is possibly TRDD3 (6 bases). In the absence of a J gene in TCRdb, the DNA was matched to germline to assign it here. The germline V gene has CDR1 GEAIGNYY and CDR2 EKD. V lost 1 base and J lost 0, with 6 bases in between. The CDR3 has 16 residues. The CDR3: CACDTGDSWDTRQMFF. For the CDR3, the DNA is TGTGCCTGTGACACGGGGGACTCCTGGGACACCCGACAGATGTTTTTC.

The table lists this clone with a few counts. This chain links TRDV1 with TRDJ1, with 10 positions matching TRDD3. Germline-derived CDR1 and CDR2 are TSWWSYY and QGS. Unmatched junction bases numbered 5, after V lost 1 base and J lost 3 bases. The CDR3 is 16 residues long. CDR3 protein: CALGERVLGDADKLIF. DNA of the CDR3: TGTGCTCTTGGGGAACGGGTACTGGGGGATGCCGATAAACTCATCTTT.

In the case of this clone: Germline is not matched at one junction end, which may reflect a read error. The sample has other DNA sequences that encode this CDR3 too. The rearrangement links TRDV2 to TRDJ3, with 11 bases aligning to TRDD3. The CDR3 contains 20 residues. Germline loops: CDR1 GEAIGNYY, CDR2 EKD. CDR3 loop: CACDKKNTGGYSWDTRQMFF. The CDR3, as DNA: TGTGCATGTGACAAAAAAAATACTGGGGGATACTCCTGGGACACCCGACAGATGTTTTTC.

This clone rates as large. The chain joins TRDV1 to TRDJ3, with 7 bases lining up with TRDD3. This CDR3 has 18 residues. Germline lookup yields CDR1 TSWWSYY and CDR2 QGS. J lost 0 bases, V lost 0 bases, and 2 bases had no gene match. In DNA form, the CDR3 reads TGTGCTCTTGGGGAACTGGGGGATTTCTCCTGGGACACCCGACAGATGTTTTTC. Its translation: CALGELGDFSWDTRQMFF.

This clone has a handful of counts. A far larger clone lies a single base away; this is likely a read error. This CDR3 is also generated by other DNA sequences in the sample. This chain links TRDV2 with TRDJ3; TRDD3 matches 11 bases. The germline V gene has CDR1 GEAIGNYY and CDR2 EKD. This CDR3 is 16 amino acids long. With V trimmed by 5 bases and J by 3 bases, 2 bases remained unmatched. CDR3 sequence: CACATGGYWDTRQMFF. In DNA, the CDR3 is TGTGCCTGTGCCACTGGGGGATACTGGGACACCCGACAGATGTTTTTC.

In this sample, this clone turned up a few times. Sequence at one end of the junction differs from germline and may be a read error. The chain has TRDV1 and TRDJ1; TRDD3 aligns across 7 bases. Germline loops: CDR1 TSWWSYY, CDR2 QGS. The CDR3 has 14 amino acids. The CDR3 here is CAPGDWGYTDKLIF. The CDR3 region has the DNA TGTGCTCCTGGGGACTGGGGATACACCGATAAACTCATCTTT.

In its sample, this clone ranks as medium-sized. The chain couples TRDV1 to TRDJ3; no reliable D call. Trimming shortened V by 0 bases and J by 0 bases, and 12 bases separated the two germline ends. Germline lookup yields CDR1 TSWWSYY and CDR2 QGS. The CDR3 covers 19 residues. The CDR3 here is CALGELVGRSSWDTRQMFF. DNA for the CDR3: TGTGCTCTTGGGGAACTAGTCGGTAGGAGCTCCTGGGACACCCGACAGATGTTTTTC.

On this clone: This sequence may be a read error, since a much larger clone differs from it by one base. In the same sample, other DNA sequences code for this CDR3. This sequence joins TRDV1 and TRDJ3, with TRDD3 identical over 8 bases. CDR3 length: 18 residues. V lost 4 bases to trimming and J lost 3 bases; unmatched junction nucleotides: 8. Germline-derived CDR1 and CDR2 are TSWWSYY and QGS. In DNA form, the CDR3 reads TGTGCTCTTGGGGGTACTGGGGGGTGGTACTGGGACACCCGACAGATGTTTTTC. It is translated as CALGGTGGWYWDTRQMFF.

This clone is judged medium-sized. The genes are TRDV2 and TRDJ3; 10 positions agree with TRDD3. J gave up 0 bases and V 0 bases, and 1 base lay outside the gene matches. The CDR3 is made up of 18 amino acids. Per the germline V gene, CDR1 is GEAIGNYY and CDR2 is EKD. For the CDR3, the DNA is TGTGCCTGTGACACCGCTGGGGGATACTCCTGGGACACCCGACAGATGTTTTTC. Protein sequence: CACDTAGGYSWDTRQMFF.

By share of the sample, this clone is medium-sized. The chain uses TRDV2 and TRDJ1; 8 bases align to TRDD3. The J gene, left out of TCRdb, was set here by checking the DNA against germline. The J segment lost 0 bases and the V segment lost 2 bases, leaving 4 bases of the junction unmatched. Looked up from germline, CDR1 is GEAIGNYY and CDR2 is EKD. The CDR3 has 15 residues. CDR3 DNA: TGTGCCTGTGACAAAATACTGGGGGACACCGATAAACTCATCTTT. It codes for CACDKILGDTDKLIF.

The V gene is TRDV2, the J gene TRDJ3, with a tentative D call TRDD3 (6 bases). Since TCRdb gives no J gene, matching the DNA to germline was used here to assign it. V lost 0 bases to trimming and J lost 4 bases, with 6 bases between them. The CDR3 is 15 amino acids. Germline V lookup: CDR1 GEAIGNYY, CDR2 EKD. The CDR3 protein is CACDTGIWDTRQMFF. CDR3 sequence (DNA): TGTGCCTGTGACACCGGGATATGGGACACCCGACAGATGTTTTTC.

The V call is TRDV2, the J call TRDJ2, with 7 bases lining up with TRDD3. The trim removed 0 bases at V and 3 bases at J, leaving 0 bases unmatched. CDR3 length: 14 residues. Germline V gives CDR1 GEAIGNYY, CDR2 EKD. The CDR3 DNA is TGTGCCTGTGACACCTGGGGGATGACAGCACAACTCTTCTTT. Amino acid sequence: CACDTWGMTAQLFF.

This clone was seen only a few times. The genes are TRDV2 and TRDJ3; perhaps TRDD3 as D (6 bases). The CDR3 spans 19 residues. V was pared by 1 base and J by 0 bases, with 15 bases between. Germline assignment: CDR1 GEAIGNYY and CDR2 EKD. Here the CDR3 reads CACDTGGPHSSWDTRQMFF. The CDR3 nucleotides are TGTGCCTGTGACACTGGGGGCCCCCATAGCTCCTGGGACACCCGACAGATGTTTTTC.

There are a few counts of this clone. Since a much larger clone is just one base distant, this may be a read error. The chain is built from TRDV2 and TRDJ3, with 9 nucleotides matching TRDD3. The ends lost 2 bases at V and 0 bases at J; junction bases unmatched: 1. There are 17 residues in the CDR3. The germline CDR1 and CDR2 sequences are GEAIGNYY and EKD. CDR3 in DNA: TGTGCCTGTGACAACTGGGGGAGCTCCTGGGACACCCGACAGATGTTTTTC. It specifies CACDNWGSSWDTRQMFF.

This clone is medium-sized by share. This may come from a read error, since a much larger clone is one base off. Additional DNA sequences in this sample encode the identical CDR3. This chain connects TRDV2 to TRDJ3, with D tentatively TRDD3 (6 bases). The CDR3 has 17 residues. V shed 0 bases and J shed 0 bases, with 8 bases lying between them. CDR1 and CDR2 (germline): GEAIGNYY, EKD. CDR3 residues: CACDTGGSSWDTRQMFF. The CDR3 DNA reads TGTGCCTGTGACACCGGGGGGAGCTCCTGGGACACCCGACAGATGTTTTTC.

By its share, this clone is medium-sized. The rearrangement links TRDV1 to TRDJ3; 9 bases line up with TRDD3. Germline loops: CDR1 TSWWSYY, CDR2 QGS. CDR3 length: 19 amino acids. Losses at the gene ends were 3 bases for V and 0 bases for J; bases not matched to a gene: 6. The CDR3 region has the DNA TGTGCTCTTGGGGACACGTACTGGGGGAGCTCCTGGGACACCCGACAGATGTTTTTC. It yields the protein CALGDTYWGSSWDTRQMFF.

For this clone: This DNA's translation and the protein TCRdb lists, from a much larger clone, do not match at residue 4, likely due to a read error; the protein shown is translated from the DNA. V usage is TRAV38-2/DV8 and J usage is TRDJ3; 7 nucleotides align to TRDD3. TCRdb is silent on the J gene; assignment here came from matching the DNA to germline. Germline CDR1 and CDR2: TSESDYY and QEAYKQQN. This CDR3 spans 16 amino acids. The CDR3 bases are TGTGCTTATGGGAGCGCGGGATACAGGGACACCCGACAGATGTTTTTC. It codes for CAYGSAGYRDTRQMFF.

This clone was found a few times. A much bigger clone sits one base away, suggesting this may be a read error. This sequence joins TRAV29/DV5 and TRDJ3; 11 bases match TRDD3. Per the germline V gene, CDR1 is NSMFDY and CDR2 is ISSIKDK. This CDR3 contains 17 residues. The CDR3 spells CAASAGGYSWDTRQLFF. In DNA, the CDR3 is TGTGCAGCAAGCGCTGGGGGATACTCCTGGGACACCCGACAGTTGTTTTTC.

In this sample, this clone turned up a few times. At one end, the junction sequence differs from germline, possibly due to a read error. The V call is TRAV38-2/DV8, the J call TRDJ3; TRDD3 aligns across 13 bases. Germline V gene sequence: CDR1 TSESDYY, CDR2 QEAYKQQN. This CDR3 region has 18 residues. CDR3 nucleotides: TGTGCTTATAGGAGCGCGTACTGGGGGATACGGGACCCCCGACAGATGTTTTTC. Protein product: CAYRSAYWGIRDPRQMFF.

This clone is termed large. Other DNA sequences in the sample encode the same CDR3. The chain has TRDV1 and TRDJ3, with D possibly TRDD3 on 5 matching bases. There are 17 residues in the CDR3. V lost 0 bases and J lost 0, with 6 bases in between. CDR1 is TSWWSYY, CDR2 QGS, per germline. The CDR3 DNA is TGTGCTCTTGGGGAACTGGGGAGCTCCTGGGACACCCGACAGATGTTTTTC. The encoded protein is CALGELGSSWDTRQMFF.

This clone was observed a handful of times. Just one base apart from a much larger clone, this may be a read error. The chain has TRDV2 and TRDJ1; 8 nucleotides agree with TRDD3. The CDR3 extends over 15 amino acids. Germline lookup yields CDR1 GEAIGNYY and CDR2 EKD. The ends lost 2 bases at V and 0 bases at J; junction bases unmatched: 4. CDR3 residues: CACDNGGSYTDKLIF. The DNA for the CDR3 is TGTGCCTGTGACAATGGGGGATCGTACACCGATAAACTCATCTTT.